In its sample, the clone carrying this T cell receptor beta chain was seen a few times. V was pared by 3 bases and J by 10 bases, with 4 bases between. The germline CDR1 and CDR2 sequences are SEHNR and FQNEAQ (reference sequence). The CDR3 length is 11 residues. The data derive from a study of blood T cell repertoires in COVID-19. The assay was immunoSEQ multiplex PCR, and TCRdb's table has in-frame clones only and misses some. The sample gives approximately 52,000 clones, about 91% of which show up once; approximately 4.9% is in the top ten. Sequenced sample: peripheral blood. The TCR comes from a man aged 60 to 75 with active COVID-19. The chain links TRBV7-9 to TRBJ1-6; D gene unclear. CDR3 coding DNA: TGTGCCAGCAGCTTGAGGTCACCCCTCCACTTT. It codes for CASSLRSPLHF.